Each of the 2 T cell receptor beta chains below was sequenced from the same sample in a study of blood T cell repertoires in COVID-19 (dated by TCRdb to between 2020 and 2021). Library preparation employed the immunoSEQ multiplex PCR assay. As stored in TCRdb, this immuneACCESS dataset retains in-frame rearrangements with V and J assigned. A fraction of the clones does not appear; measured against another copy, unresolved V genes explain less than half of the discrepancy, and the remainder lacks a known reason. For this sample the table gives over 200,000 clones, of which roughly nine tenths were detected only once. The ten largest clones capture 0.95% to 1.5% of the sample. Sequencing was carried out using PBMCs or T cells enriched from blood (not recorded which). Receptors were obtained from a human donor in a cohort exposed to, infected with or recovered from COVID-19 (not recorded which). The donor label of this sample is uncertain.

V and J are TRBV28 and TRBJ1-6; D unresolved. Trimming took off 2 bases at V and 7 bases at J, with 9 bases between the two ends. CDR3 size: 14 residues. Per germline, CDR1 MDHEN and CDR2 SYDVKM. The CDR3 coding sequence is TGTGCCAGCAGTTTAATAGGGAGGAATTCACCCCTCCACTTT. As protein: CASSLIGRNSPLHF.

This clone was picked up one time. The CDR3 sequence is CASTDWKRRGGSSYNEQFF. In nucleotides, the CDR3 is TGTGCCAGTACCGATTGGAAGAGGCGGGGGGGGAGCTCCTACAATGAGCAGTTCTTC. The chain is built from TRBV19 and TRBJ2-1, with 9 bases that match TRBD2. Germline loops: CDR1 LNHDA, CDR2 SQIVND (reference sequence). Trimming took 7 bases from V and 0 from J; bases not matched to a gene: 16. The CDR3 runs 19 residues. Filled out from reference TRBV19 and TRBJ2-1, the complete variable domain reads DGGITQSPKYLFRKEGQNVTLSCEQNLNHDAMYWYRQDPGQGLRLIYYSQIVNDFQKGDIAEGYSVSREKKESFPLTVTSAQKNPTAFYLCASTDWKRRGGSSYNEQFFGPGTRLTVL.